This T cell receptor (beta chain) was profiled in a study of blood T cell repertoires in COVID-19. Whole-study context: PBMCs, B-cell-depleted T cells, or T cells were the source of the cDNA or gDNA that made up the material.

Germline V CDR1 and CDR2: SGHNT, YYREEE (reference sequence). The CDR3 length is 12 residues. Trimming pared 0 bases from V and 7 bases from J, leaving 5 bases between. Assay: immunoSEQ multiplex PCR; the TCRdb copy retains only in-frame clones and omits some. The data contain roughly 200,000 clones, 75% to 90% of them singletons. A COVID-19 case was met by exposed participants within 2 weeks before study entry. V gene TRBV5-4 combines with J gene TRBJ2-1; no clear D. The sample taken for sequencing was PBMCs or T cells enriched from blood (not recorded which). The origin of this receptor is a woman in her 30s who had been exposed to COVID-19. CDR3 nucleotide sequence: TGTGCCAGCAGCTTGGTTGAGAATGAGCAGTTCTTC. Amino acids: CASSLVENEQFF.